This T cell receptor beta chain was recovered during a study of tumor-infiltrating lymphocytes in primary liver carcinoma. Whole-study context: Lesions, classed as T1-T3 N0M0, spanned about 4 to 11 cm across.

Trimming stripped 5 bases from V and 5 bases from J, with 6 bases between. CDR3 length: 12 residues. Each 20-30 mg portion of unsorted bulk tissue served as the source for co-extraction of RNA and DNA. No patient had received treatment, and all had chronic HBV infection. Sampling of each tumor involved five separate regions. By frequency in the sample, this clonotype is medium-sized. Total RNA (roughly 0.45 ug) served as template for TCR beta cDNA synthesis primed by a constant-region primer. For TCR beta, libraries were produced by three nested multiplex PCR rounds using slightly modified ARM-PCR. TRBV1-TRBV30 forward primers paired with a C-beta reverse primer drove the first two PCR rounds, roughly 9 cycles each. TCRdb itself ran the multiplex PCR reads through MiXCR, one entry per CDR3 protein. The table shows tens of thousands of distinct CDR3 sequences, with roughly 78% occurring only once.

The V gene is TRBV12-3 or TRBV12-4, the J gene TRBJ2-2; no clear D. The TCR was taken from a man aged 35 to 55 with primary liver carcinoma and hepatitis B virus infection. Sequenced input: liver tumor tissue from sampling region 3. Documented subset: tumor region T3, left-lateral pole. Written as DNA, the CDR3 is TGTGCCAGCAGTCCGCGGACCGGGGAGCTGTTTTTT. Its protein product is CASSPRTGELFF.